What follows describes a single T cell receptor beta chain. Its specificity is not known. This entry belongs to a study of T cell responses to AZD1222 COVID-19 vaccine. Study background: Pooled together were second doses at about 4 or about 12 weeks. Points from the study as a whole: At study baseline, merely five or six AZD1222 recipients were seropositive. Reportedly, close to half of spike-specific TCRs are directed against unmutated variant regions.

Method: immunoSEQ multiplex PCR; TCRdb's copy keeps in-frame clones and lacks some. Of 55,000 to 70,000 clones listed, about 80% are singletons. This material consisted of peripheral blood, taken on day 0 of AZD1222 vaccination. The clonotype originates from an adult in good health.

The CDR3 DNA is TGTGCCAGTAGTCCTCGGACAGGGGGCAAGAACGAGCAGTACTTC. Translating gives CASSPRTGGKNEQYF. This rearrangement joins TRBV19 to TRBJ2-7, with 11 bases that match TRBD1. The ends lost 5 bases at V and 5 bases at J; junction bases unmatched: 8. Germline loops: CDR1 LNHDA, CDR2 SQIVND (reference sequence). CDR3 length: 15 amino acids.